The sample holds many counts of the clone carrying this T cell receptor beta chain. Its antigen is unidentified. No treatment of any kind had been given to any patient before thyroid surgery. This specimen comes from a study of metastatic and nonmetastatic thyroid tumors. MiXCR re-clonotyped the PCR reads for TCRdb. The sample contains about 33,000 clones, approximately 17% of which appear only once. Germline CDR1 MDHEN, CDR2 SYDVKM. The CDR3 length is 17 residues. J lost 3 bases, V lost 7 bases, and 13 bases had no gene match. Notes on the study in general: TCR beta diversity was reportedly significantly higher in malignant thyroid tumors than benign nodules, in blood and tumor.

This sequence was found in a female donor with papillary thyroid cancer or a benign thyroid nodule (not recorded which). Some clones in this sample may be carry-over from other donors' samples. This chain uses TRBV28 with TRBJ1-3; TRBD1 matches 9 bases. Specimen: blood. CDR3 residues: CASTLGTEDRGGNTIYF. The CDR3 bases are TGTGCCAGCACTTTGGGGACCGAGGACAGGGGTGGAAACACCATATATTTT.